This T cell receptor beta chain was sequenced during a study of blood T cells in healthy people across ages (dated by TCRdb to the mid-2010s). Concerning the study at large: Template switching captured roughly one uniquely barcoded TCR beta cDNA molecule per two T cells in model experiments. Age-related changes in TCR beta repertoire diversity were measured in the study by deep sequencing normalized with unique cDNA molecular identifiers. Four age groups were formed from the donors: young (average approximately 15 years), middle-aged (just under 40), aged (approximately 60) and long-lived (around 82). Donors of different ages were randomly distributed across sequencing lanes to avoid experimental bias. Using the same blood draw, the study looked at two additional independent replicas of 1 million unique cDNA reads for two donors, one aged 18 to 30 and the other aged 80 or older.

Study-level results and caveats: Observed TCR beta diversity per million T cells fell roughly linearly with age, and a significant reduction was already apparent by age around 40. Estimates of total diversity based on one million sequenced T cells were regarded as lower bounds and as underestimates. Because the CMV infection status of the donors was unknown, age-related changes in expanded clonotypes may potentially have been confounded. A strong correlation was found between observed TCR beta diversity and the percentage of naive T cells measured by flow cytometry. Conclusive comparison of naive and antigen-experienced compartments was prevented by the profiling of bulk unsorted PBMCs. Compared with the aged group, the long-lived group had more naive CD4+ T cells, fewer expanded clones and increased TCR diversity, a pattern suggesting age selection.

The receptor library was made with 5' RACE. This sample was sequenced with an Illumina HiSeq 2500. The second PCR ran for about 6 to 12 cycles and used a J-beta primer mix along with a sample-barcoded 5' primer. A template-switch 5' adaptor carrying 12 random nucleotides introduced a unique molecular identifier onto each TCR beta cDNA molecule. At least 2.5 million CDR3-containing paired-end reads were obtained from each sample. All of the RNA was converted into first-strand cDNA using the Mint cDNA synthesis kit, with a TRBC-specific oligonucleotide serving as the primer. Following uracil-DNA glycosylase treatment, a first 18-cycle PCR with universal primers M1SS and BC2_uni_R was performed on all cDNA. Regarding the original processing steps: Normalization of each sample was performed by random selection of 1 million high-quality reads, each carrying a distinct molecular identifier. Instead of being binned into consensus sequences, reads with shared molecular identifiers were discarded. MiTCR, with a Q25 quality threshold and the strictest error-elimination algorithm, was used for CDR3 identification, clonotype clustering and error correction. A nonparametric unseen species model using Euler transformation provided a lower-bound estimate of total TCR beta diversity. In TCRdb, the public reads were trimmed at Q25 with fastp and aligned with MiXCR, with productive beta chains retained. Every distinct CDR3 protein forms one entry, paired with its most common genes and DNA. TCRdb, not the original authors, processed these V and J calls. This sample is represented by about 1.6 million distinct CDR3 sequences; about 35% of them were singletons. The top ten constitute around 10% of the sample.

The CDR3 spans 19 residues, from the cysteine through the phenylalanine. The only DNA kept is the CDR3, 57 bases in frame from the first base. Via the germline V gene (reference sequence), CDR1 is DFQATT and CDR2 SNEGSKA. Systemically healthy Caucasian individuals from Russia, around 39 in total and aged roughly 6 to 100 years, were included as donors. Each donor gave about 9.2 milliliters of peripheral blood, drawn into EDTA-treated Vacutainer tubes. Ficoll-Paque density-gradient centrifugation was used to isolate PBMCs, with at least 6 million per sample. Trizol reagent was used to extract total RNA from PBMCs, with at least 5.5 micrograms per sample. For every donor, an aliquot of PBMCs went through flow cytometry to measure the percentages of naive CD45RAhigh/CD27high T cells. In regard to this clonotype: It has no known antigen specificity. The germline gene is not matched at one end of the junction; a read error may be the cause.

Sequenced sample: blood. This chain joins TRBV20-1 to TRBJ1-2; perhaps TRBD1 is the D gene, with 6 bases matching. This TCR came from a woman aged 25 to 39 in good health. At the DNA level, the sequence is TGCAGTGCTGGAGACACCACAGGGCCCGTAGACCCTTTCAACTATGGCTACACCTTC. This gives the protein CSAGDTTGPVDPFNYGYTF.